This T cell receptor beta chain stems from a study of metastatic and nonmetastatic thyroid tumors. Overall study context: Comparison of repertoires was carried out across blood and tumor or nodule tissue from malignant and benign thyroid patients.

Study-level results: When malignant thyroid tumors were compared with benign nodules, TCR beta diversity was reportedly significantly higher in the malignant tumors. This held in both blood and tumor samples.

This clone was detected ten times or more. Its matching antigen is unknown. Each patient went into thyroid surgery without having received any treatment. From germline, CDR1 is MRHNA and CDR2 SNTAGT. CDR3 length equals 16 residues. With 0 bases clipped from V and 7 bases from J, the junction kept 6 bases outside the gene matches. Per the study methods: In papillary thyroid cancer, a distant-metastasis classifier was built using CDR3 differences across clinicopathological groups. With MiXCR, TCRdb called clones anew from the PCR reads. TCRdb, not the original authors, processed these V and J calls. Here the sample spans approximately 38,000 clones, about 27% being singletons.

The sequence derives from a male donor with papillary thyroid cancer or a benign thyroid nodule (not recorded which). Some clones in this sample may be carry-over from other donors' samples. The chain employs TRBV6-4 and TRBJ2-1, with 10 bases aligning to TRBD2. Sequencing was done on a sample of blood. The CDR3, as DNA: TGTGCCAGCAGTGACTCGTGGGGGACTAGCGTTAATGAGCAGTTCTTC. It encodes CASSDSWGTSVNEQFF.